Sequencing of this TCR beta chain was carried out in a study of T cell repertoires in cytomegalovirus infection. TCRdb re-analysed the reads in MiXCR, keeping a single row per CDR3 protein. The table includes 700,000 to 950,000 distinct CDR3 sequences, approximately 32% detected once. Regarding this clonotype: What it recognizes is unknown.

Germline V gene data show CDR1 as KGHDR and CDR2 as SFDVKD. Trimming cost V 5 bases and J 0 bases; bases outside gene matches: 17. The CDR3 is made up of 20 amino acids. The material sequenced was cultured CD8+ T cells from PBMCs, taken from culture after CMV antigen stimulation. The gene calls are TRBV24-1 and TRBJ2-3; 9 positions agree with TRBD2. The receptor's source is a human donor in good health (CMV status not recorded). Some clones in this sample may be carry-over from other donors' samples. The CDR3 DNA follows: TGTGCCACCAGTGGCTCTATGGTAGCGGGGGCCTTTACTAGCACAGATACGCAGTATTTT. It yields the protein CATSGSMVAGAFTSTDTQYF.